The present T cell receptor beta chain was sequenced within a study of T cell changes during pregnancy in multiple sclerosis. TCRdb's table, derived via immunoSEQ multiplex PCR, lists solely in-frame clones and lacks some. Of about 70,000 clones listed, roughly 94% are singletons. Germline V gene sequence: CDR1 SGHTA, CDR2 FQGNSA. Trimming cost V 1 base and J 0 bases; bases outside gene matches: 6. This CDR3 region has 16 residues. The clonotype originates from a female donor with multiple sclerosis, enrolled in a pregnancy study. The V gene is TRBV7-2, the J gene TRBJ2-7, with 7 bases fitting TRBD2. Material: peripheral blood, obtained in the third trimester of pregnancy. The CDR3 sequence: CASSLEFSGASYEQYF. Written as DNA, the CDR3 is TGTGCCAGCAGCTTAGAATTCAGCGGGGCCTCCTACGAGCAGTACTTC.